The rows below give T cell receptor beta chains drawn from one sample of a study of T-cell reconstitution after alpha-beta-depleted transplantation in children. Each CDR3 protein gets one entry after TCRdb re-called the PCR reads with MiXCR. The data show a few hundred thousand distinct CDR3 sequences, 20% to 30% seen once. Sequences were derived from PBMCs, mostly from graft donor cells, sampled 360 days after TCRalphabeta/CD19-depleted stem cell transplant. These receptors all stem from a female patient between 2 and 15 years old who had a stem cell transplant for congenital amegakaryocytic thrombocytopenia, so the T cells may come from the graft donor. The CDR3 runs from the conserved cysteine through the conserved F or W. The D gene is left open where the match is weak. Some rows mark clone size as missing; the rest say once, few, many or name a class of expanded clone.

TRBJ1-2	18	few	TRBV4-3	TRBD1	TGCGCCAGCAGCCAAGAGCAAGAGGGACAGGGGGTAAATTATGGCTACACCTTC	CASSQEQEGQGVNYGYTF
TRBJ2-5	15	few	TRBV28	.	TGTGCCAGCAGTTTCTCGGCAGGTCGGCGGGAGACCCAGTACTTC	CASSFSAGRRETQYF
TRBJ2-3	13	few	TRBV5-1	.	TGCCAAGCTAACCTACCGCCTCCAGATACGCAGTATTTT	CQANLPPPDTQYF
TRBJ2-1	13	.	TRBV7-9	.	TGTGCCAGCAGCGCTAGCTCCTACAATGAGCAGTTCTTC	CASSASSYNEQFF
TRBJ1-1	15	few	TRBV4-1	.	TGCGCCAGCAGCATCCAAGGTGCAGTGAACACTGAAGCTTTCTTT	CASSIQGAVNTEAFF
TRBJ1-5	14	.	TRBV12-3/TRBV12-4	.	TGTGCCAGCAGTTTAACGGGGGGCTACCAGCCCCAGCATTTT	CASSLTGGYQPQHF
TRBJ2-3	14	.	TRBV3-1	.	TGTGCCAGCAGCCAAGTCGGCAGCTGGGATACGCAGTATTTT	CASSQVGSWDTQYF
TRBJ2-7	14	few	TRBV12-3/TRBV12-4	.	TGTGCCAGCAGTGGGTTGAGTACCGACTACGAGCAGTACTTC	CASSGLSTDYEQYF
TRBJ2-7	13	.	TRBV2	.	TGTGCCAGCAACAGCCGGGACGTTTACGAGCAGTACTTC	CASNSRDVYEQYF
TRBJ2-3	15	.	TRBV12-5	.	TGTGCTAGTGGTTTTGGACCTCCGTACACAGATACGCAGTATTTT	CASGFGPPYTDTQYF
TRBJ2-7	14	few	TRBV7-8	.	TGTGCCAGCAGTCATACCACAGGGAGGGTGGAGCAGTACTTC	CASSHTTGRVEQYF
TRBJ2-1	16	few	TRBV5-1	.	TGCGCCAGCAGCTTGGCCCGAGAGGGAGTTCACAATGAGCAGTTCTTC	CASSLAREGVHNEQFF
TRBJ2-7	16	.	TRBV18	.	TGTGCCAGCTCATCAAAGGGGGTTCGGATTACGTACGAGCAGTACTTC	CASSSKGVRITYEQYF
TRBJ1-4	12	.	TRBV7-9	.	TGTGCCAGCAGCTTAGGGCACAAAAAACTGTTTTTT	CASSLGHKKLFF
TRBJ2-2	15	.	TRBV27	TRBD2	TGTGCCAGCAGTTTATGGGAGGGTGACATCGGGGAGCTGTTTTTT	CASSLWEGDIGELFF
TRBJ2-1	12	.	TRBV6-5	.	TGTGCCAGCACCGGGTTCTACAATGAGCAGTTCTTC	CASTGFYNEQFF
TRBJ2-1	16	.	TRBV14	.	TGTGCCAGCAGCAACGCGGGGAAGAGCTCCTACAATGAGCAGTTCTTC	CASSNAGKSSYNEQFF
TRBJ2-5	16	.	TRBV7-8	TRBD1	TGTGCCAGCAGCACCGACAGGGCGGGTCCCCAAGAGACCCAGTACTTC	CASSTDRAGPQETQYF
TRBJ2-1	14	.	TRBV12-3/TRBV12-4	.	TGTGCCAGCAGTTTAACGGGCTGGAAGGGTGAGCAGTTCTTC	CASSLTGWKGEQFF
TRBJ2-5	13	.	TRBV12-3/TRBV12-4	.	TGTGCCAGCAGTTCCCTGTCGGGAGAGACCCAGTACTTC	CASSSLSGETQYF
TRBJ1-3	17	.	TRBV7-2	.	TGTGCCAGCAGCTTGCTTCCCGAGGGGCCTCCTGGAAACACCATATATTTT	CASSLLPEGPPGNTIYF
TRBJ2-5	17	few	TRBV28	TRBD2	TGTGCCAGCAGTCAACGCCCGGGACTAGCGCAACAAGAGACCCAGTACTTC	CASSQRPGLAQQETQYF
TRBJ1-2	14	.	TRBV19	.	TGTGCCAGTCAAGGCCGGGCCGCTAACTATGGCTACACCTTC	CASQGRAANYGYTF
TRBJ2-7	14	.	TRBV3-1	.	TGTGCCAGCAGCCAAGACTCGAGAGGTTACGAGCAGTACTTC	CASSQDSRGYEQYF
TRBJ2-1	13	few	TRBV11-2	.	TGTGCCAGCAGCTTGAGTTCGGGACTTCTCCAGTTCTTC	CASSLSSGLLQFF
TRBJ2-5	19	.	TRBV4-1	TRBD2	TGCGCCAGCAGCCAAGAGGGCGGACTAGCGGGGGGGATTGGTGGGACCCAGTACTTC	CASSQEGGLAGGIGGTQYF
TRBJ1-1	14	few	TRBV27	.	TGTGCCAGCAGTTTATCGAGGGGAGACACTGAAGCTTTCTTT	CASSLSRGDTEAFF
TRBJ2-1	12	few	TRBV20-1	.	TGCAGTCAAAGGAGCTCCTACAATGAGCAGTTCTTC	CSQRSSYNEQFF
TRBJ2-1	14	.	TRBV18	.	TGTGCCAGCTCAGCGGGGCTAGCCGACGGTGAGCAGTTCTTC	CASSAGLADGEQFF
TRBJ1-1	13	few	TRBV3-1	.	TGTGCCAGCAGCCAAGACAGGGACACTGAAGCTTTCTTT	CASSQDRDTEAFF
TRBJ2-3	12	many	TRBV4-1	.	TGCGCCAGCAGCCAAGAAGCAGATACGCAGTATTTT	CASSQEADTQYF
TRBJ1-6	17	few	TRBV12-3/TRBV12-4	TRBD1	TGTGCCAGCAGTACGTCTCCGGGACAGGGGGCTTTTTCACCCCTCCACTTT	CASSTSPGQGAFSPLHF
TRBJ2-2	13	many	TRBV12-3/TRBV12-4	.	TGTGCCAGCAGCGCAGACATCACCGGGGAGCTGTTTTTT	CASSADITGELFF
TRBJ1-5	16	.	TRBV28	.	TGTGCCAGCAGTTTCCTCAGGGGTAGTAACAATCAGCCCCAGCATTTT	CASSFLRGSNNQPQHF
TRBJ2-1	13	.	TRBV24-1	.	TGTGCCACCAGTGATTTGGGCGGGGACGAGCAGTTCTTC	CATSDLGGDEQFF
TRBJ2-1	15	.	TRBV7-9	.	TGTGCCAGCAGCTTGGGAGGACTATCTTACAATGAGCAGTTCTTC	CASSLGGLSYNEQFF
TRBJ1-1	17	once	TRBV18	.	TGTGCCAGCTCACCACGACGACGGGGAACGGGGAACACTGAAGCTTTCTTT	CASSPRRRGTGNTEAFF
TRBJ2-1	15	.	TRBV15	TRBD2	TGTGCCACCAGCTATGGACTAGCGGGAATCCGTGAGCAGTTCTTC	CATSYGLAGIREQFF
TRBJ2-1	14	.	TRBV20-1	TRBD2	TGCAGTGCTAGGGGACTAGCGGGAGGCAATGAGCAGTTCTTC	CSARGLAGGNEQFF
TRBJ2-5	12	medium-sized	TRBV5-1	.	TGCGCCAGCAGCTTGGCCCAAGAGACCCAGTACTTC	CASSLAQETQYF
TRBJ2-1	13	few	TRBV2	.	TGTGCCAGCAGTGAAACCCCGCACAATGAGCAGTTCTTC	CASSETPHNEQFF
TRBJ2-6	22	.	TRBV18	TRBD1	TGTGCCAGCTCACCAATTCGAGGGTTTTACCAACCAGGGGGCACTGGGGCCAACGTCCTGACTTTC	CASSPIRGFYQPGGTGANVLTF
TRBJ2-4	18	.	TRBV6-1	.	TGTGCCAGCAGTGAAACGCGAGGTTGGGGTGTTGGCAAAAACATTCAGTACTTC	CASSETRGWGVGKNIQYF
TRBJ2-1	21	few	TRBV4-2	TRBD2	TGTGCCAGCAGCCACAACACAGGGACTTGGACTAGCGGGAGGGTCCACAATGAGCAGTTCTTC	CASSHNTGTWTSGRVHNEQFF
TRBJ2-1	15	few	TRBV12-3/TRBV12-4	.	TGTGCCAGCAGTTTGAAGACGTACACCTACAATGAGCAGTTCTTC	CASSLKTYTYNEQFF
TRBJ2-7	16	.	TRBV7-8	.	TGTGCCAGCAGCCTTAGGGGCGTGGGACAAACCTACGAGCAGTACTTC	CASSLRGVGQTYEQYF